This paragraph reports one T cell receptor (beta chain). The antigen it binds to is not known. Base qualities are not at hand, and no much larger clone is one base apart. This entry is derived from a study of blood T cell repertoires in COVID-19 (dated by TCRdb to the early 2020s). For context, the study as a whole: Samples from collaborators originated in the United States, Italy and Spain and spanned both the acute and convalescent phases of COVID-19. The prospective study material was composed of cDNA or gDNA derived from T cells, B-cell-depleted T cells, or PBMCs. Deeply sampled blood TCRbeta repertoires from subjects exposed to, actively infected with, or recovered from COVID-19 were included in the dataset. A freely available public database, intended as a resource for researchers studying the immune response to SARS-CoV-2, is where the repertoires were released. Samples came from the ongoing ImmuneRACE study (first 160 participants) plus 1,254 subjects from 6 global collaborators. Nearly every sample came with metadata listing a de-identified subject ID, COVID-19 status, age in years and sex. Where available, HLA class I and class II types were taken from metadata supplied by the sample provider and were not determined by assay-based typing. Broad study findings and their caveats: The quantity of clinical and demographic metadata differed by source and by participant and was supplied without curation.

TCRbeta CDR3 regions were amplified from genomic DNA using the immunoSEQ Assay, a bias-controlled multiplex PCR. As for the original processing: The number of nucleated cells in each sample was estimated by amplification of reference gene primers within the assay. To quantify the absolute abundance of each unique TCRbeta CDR3 rearrangement, sequence reads were collapsed and filtered. For each sample, productive Simpson clonality was calculated as the square root of Simpson's diversity index across productive rearrangements. What TCRdb holds here is the immuneACCESS table cut down to in-frame rearrangements. Part of the clones is not present; checked against another copy, under half of the missing clones reflect an unresolved V gene, and the others are unexplained. V and J calls and clone size are as listed in that table; D and trimming were resolved from the DNA. For this sample the table gives about 170,000 clones, of which approximately 90% were detected only once. Around 1.9% of the sample lies in the top ten.

Another Seattle source contributed samples from volunteer blood donors who had recovered from COVID-19. Collaborating institutions collected whole blood in K2EDTA tubes following their own protocols. For TCRbeta analysis, collaborator samples were shipped as frozen whole blood, as isolated PBMCs, or as DNA extracted from either sample type. V has 1 base trimmed and J has 1 base trimmed; junction bases matching no gene number 2. Taken from the germline V gene, the CDR1 and CDR2 loops are MNHNS and SASEGT. The CDR3 starts with the cysteine, ends with the phenylalanine, and has 15 residues. The only DNA kept is the CDR3, 45 bases in frame from the first base.

Sequencing input: peripheral blood. The chain joins TRBV6-1 to TRBJ1-2; the junction holds 8 bases that match TRBD1. The receptor was isolated from a man in his fifties who had recovered from COVID-19. The encoded CDR3 is CASSEGQGHNYGYTF. The DNA reads as follows: TGTGCCAGCAGTGAAGGACAGGGGCATAACTATGGCTACACCTTC.